This is a list of T cell receptor beta chains from one sample in a study of tumor-infiltrating lymphocytes in primary liver carcinoma. TCRdb used MiXCR to reprocess the multiplex PCR reads, holding one entry per CDR3 protein. The data hold tens of thousands of distinct CDR3 sequences, with more than 70% observed a single time. The sample comprised tumor-adjacent normal liver tissue. All receptors come from a woman aged 25 to 39 with primary liver carcinoma and hepatitis B virus infection. Both conserved end residues are part of each CDR3.

TRBV11-2,14,CAGSLPVSTDAQYF
TRBV6-2/TRBV6-3,16,CASSHLTQANTGELLF
TRBV6-6,16,CASGSWVAGGRNTQYF
TRBV11-2,17,CASSLYPGQGRGYEQHF
TRBV6-5,14,CGSKVAGSIDTQYF
TRBV12-3/TRBV12-4,16,CANSFWTGLGTDTQYF
TRBV11-2,15,CSNSFLTIAAETQYF
TRBV7-8,15,CASSLRPYRTDTQYF
TRBV6-1,13,CASIQRDVYEQYF
TRBV11-2,17,CDSSHRGSGSLTDTQYF
TRBV20-1,15,CSVETGRLYQETQYF
TRBV11-3,18,CASTPRDSSQSVQETQYF
TRBV11-1,14,CAGSLATVSYEQYF
TRBV4-1,15,CTSSQDKGGAYEQYF
TRBV5-6,14,CASSFQDRNQPQHF
TRBV11-3,16,CANSLASTRVGGGLFF
TRBV20-1,14,CSASGTGRGGTQYF
TRBV11-2,16,CESSPGFGTYNSPLHF
TRBV6-2/TRBV6-3,14,CASSYPGGSYEQYF
TRBV7-8,18,CASSSGRGLTISSYEQYF
TRBV6-6,14,CASSYSGQSYEQYF
TRBV7-2,16,CASSLYGTSGGNEQLF
TRBV6-6,17,CPSSLGSPGGTSNEQFF
TRBV14,13,CASSQVGGGEQYF
TRBV4-3,17,CASSQEFSRTGGYDQYF
TRBV11-2,14,CVSSRTASTDTQHF
TRBV6-5,14,CASSRDPGGNAIYF
TRBV11-2,16,CASSADPGSSFNEQFF
TRBV29-1,16,CSAYSVDPSSYSEQFF
TRBV7-9,16,CASSLLLAGATDTQYF
TRBV11-1,13,CATSLGCLREQYF
TRBV6-1,15,CAGSEWTISTDTHYF
TRBV5-6,17,CASSQGSSFSGVNILTF
TRBV29-1,15,CIASTQGTWANVLTF
TRBV2,12,CASLRVQETQYF
TRBV10-3,17,CAVNQPAGENGAGELFF
TRBV6-2/TRBV6-3,14,CAGSLGGCRNEQYF
TRBV11-2,13,CASVLFSGYKQHF
TRBV28,15,CASSLVWTGATEAFF
TRBV7-3,14,CASSSSGSTDTQYF
TRBV11-2,15,CASSYGQGRRSEQFF
TRBV4-3,15,CASSQVADYSYERYF